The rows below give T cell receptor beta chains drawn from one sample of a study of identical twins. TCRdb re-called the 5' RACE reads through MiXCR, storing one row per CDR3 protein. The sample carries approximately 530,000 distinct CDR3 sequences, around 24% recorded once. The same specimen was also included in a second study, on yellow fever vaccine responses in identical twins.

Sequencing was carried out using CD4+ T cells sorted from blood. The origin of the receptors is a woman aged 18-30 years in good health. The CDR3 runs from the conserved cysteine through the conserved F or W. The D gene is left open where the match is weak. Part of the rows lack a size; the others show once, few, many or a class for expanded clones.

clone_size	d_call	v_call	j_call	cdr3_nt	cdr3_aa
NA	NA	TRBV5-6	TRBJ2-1	TGTGCCAGCAGCTTGGATACTGCCCGGAGGGGGGACAATGAGCAGTTCTTC	CASSLDTARRGDNEQFF
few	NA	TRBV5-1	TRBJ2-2	TGCGCCAGCGGCTCGTTGAACACCGGGGAGCTGTTTTTT	CASGSLNTGELFF
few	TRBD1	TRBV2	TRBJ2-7	TGTGCCAGCAGTGATGACAGGGGGCAGGTGTACTTC	CASSDDRGQVYF
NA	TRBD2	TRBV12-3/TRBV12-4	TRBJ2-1	TGTGCCAGCAGTCCCTCCCCGGAGGGAGCGGGGGGCCCGGAGCAGTTCTTC	CASSPSPEGAGGPEQFF
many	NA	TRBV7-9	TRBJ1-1	TGTGCCAGCAGCCTACAGCCTAACACTGAAGCTTTCTTT	CASSLQPNTEAFF
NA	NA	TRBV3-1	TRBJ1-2	TGTGCCAGCAGCCCCACCGGCGGGGGCTACACCTTC	CASSPTGGGYTF
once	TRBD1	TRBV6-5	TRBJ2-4	TGTGCCAGCAGTTACTCGGGGGCTGACAGGGGCGCCAAAAACATTCAGTACTTC	CASSYSGADRGAKNIQYF
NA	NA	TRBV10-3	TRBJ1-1	TGTGCCATCAGTCCGGGGGGTGTGAACACTGAAGCTTTCTTT	CAISPGGVNTEAFF
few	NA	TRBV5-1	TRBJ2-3	TGCGCCAGCAGCTTGGTAGCGGAGACCACAGATACGCAGTATTTT	CASSLVAETTDTQYF
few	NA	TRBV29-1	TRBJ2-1	TGCAGCGTTGACTACTTTAGTTGGGTTCCGAATAAGGAGCAGTTCTTC	CSVDYFSWVPNKEQFF
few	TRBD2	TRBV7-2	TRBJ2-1	TGTGCCAGCAGCTTAGAGGGACTAGCGGGAGTTGAGCAGTTCTTC	CASSLEGLAGVEQFF
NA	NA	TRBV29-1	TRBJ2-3	TGCAGCGGGAAGGACGGCACAGATACGCAGTATTTT	CSGKDGTDTQYF
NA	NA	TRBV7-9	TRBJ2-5	TGTGCCAGCAGCCCGGGCCGGAACCAAGAGACCCAGTACTTC	CASSPGRNQETQYF
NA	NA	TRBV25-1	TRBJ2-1	TGTGCCAGCAGTCCTCAGGGACTGGCCTACAATGAGCAGTTCTTC	CASSPQGLAYNEQFF
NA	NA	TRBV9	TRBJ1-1	TGTGCCAGCAGCCCGCGATCTATGAACACTGAAGCTTTCTTT	CASSPRSMNTEAFF
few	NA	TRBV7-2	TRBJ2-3	TGTGCCAGCAGCTCCGACACCTGGGGGAGCACAGATACGCAGTATTTT	CASSSDTWGSTDTQYF
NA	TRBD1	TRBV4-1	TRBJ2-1	TGCGCCAGCAGCCAAGATATAGCGTTCGGGACAGCGGAACCGTTCTTC	CASSQDIAFGTAEPFF
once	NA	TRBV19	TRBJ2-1	TGTGCCAGTAGTTATTGGGGTGAGAACTACAATGAGCAGTTCTTC	CASSYWGENYNEQFF
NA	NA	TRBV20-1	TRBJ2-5	TGCAGTGCTAGATCCAGGGTCCCAGAGACCCAGTACTTC	CSARSRVPETQYF
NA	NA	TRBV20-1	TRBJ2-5	TGCAGTGCTAATCACCGGGACGGAAAAAAAGAGACCCAGTACTTC	CSANHRDGKKETQYF
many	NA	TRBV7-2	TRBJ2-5	TGTGCCAGCAGCTTGGTGGAGACCCAGTACTTC	CASSLVETQYF
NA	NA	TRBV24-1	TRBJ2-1	TGTGCCACCAGTGACCCTGACAGTAGCTCCTACAATGAGCAGTTCTTC	CATSDPDSSSYNEQFF
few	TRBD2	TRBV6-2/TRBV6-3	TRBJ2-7	TGTGCCAGCAGGCAAGGACTAGCTGGCGAGCAGTACTTC	CASRQGLAGEQYF
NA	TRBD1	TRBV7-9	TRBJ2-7	TGTGCCAGCAGCTCCCCGGGGACAGGGACCGAGCAGTACTTC	CASSSPGTGTEQYF
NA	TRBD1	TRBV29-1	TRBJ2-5	TGCAGCGTCGGAGTGGCAGGGGGCTCGAAGACCCAGTACTTC	CSVGVAGGSKTQYF
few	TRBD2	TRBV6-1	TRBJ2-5	TGTGCCAGCAGTGAAGCGCAAAGCGGGGCACAAGAGACCCAGTACTTC	CASSEAQSGAQETQYF
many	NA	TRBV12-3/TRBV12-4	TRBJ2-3	TGTGCCAGCAGCCTTTCGCTTAGCACAGATACGCAGTATTTT	CASSLSLSTDTQYF
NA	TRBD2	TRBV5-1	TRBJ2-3	TGCGCCAGTCATGCGGGGGGGCTGTCGACAGATACGCAGTATTTT	CASHAGGLSTDTQYF
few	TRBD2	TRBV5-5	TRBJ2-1	TGTGCCAGCAGCTTGGATGCTAGCGGGAGTGTTAGAAATGAGCAGTTCTTC	CASSLDASGSVRNEQFF
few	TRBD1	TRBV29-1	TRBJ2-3	TGCAGCATGCGGGACAGGGGGCTGGCAGATACGCAGTATTTT	CSMRDRGLADTQYF
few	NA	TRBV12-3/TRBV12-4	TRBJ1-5	TGTGCCAGCACCCGGGCGGGTAGCAATCAGCCCCAGCATTTT	CASTRAGSNQPQHF
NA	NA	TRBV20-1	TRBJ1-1	TGCAGAGGCGGGGGGTTCACTGAAGCTTTCTTT	CRGGGFTEAFF
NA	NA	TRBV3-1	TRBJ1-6	TGTGCCAGCAGCGCCCAAGAAAATTCACCCCTCCACTTT	CASSAQENSPLHF
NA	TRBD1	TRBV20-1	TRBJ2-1	TGCAGTGCTACAGGGGGCGTAAACAATGAGCAGTTCTTC	CSATGGVNNEQFF
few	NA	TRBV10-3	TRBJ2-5	TGTGCCATCAGTGACCCCCCTACACAAGAGACCCAGTACTTC	CAISDPPTQETQYF
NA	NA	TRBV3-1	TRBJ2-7	TGTGCCAGCAGCTTTTACCTTAGCGCCAGGACGGGGGAGCAGTACTTC	CASSFYLSARTGEQYF
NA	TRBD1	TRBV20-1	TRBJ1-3	TGCAGTGCTCGTAGACAGGGCTCTGGAAACACCATATATTTT	CSARRQGSGNTIYF
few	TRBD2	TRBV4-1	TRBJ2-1	TGCGCCAGCAGCCAAGAAGTATTAGGCGGGAGGGAGCAGTTCTTC	CASSQEVLGGREQFF
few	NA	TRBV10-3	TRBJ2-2	TGTGCCATCGCCCTAGGACAAAACACCGGGGAGCTGTTTTTT	CAIALGQNTGELFF
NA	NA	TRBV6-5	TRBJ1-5	TGTGCCAGCAGCCGAGTGAACAATCAGCCCCAGCATTTT	CASSRVNNQPQHF
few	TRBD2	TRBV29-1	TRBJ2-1	TGCAGCGTTGACTCTAGCGGAGCCTACAATGAGCAGTTCTTC	CSVDSSGAYNEQFF
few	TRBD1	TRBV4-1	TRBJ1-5	TGCGCCAGCAGCCAAGTTTTGGGACAGAAAAATCAGCCCCAGCATTTT	CASSQVLGQKNQPQHF
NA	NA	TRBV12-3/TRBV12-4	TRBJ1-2	TGTGCCAGCGTCCGGGAGGTCGCTAACTATGGCTACACCTTC	CASVREVANYGYTF
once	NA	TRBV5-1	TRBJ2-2	TGCGCCAGCAGCTTGGAGGGGACACGGAACACCGGGGAGCTGTTTTTT	CASSLEGTRNTGELFF
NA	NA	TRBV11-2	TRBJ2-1	TGTGCCAGCAGCTTAGTGTGGGCTAGCAGAAAAAACAATGAGCAGTTCTTC	CASSLVWASRKNNEQFF
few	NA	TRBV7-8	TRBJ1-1	TGTGCCAGCAGCCCGGAATATATGAACATGAACACTGAAGCTTTCTTT	CASSPEYMNMNTEAFF
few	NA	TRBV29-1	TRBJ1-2	TGCAGCGTTGAGCCCACACAGAGCGGCTACACCTTC	CSVEPTQSGYTF
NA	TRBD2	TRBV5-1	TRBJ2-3	TGCGCCAGCAGCTTGTTTACTCGCGGGAGGGCGAGCACAGATACGCAGTATTTT	CASSLFTRGRASTDTQYF
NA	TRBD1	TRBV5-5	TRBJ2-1	TGTGCCAGCAGTTTCCGGGACAGGGGAGACAATGAGCAGTTCTTC	CASSFRDRGDNEQFF